This T cell receptor (beta chain) derives from a study of beta chain features in type 1 diabetes. Study results and caveats: cDNA-based sequencing might over-represent cells highly expressing TCR. Naive, central memory and Treg TCRB repertoires seemed to resemble each other more closely in patients than they did in healthy donors.

Isolated RNA was reverse transcribed in full, so expressed TCRB transcripts were sequenced. The repertoire was sequenced with immunoSEQ multiplex PCR; TCRdb's copy has only in-frame clones and lacks some. The repertoire includes 620,000 or so clones, less than 20% of them detected once, and approximately 0.099% sits in the top ten. Between the trimmed V and J ends, which lost 3 bases and 2 bases, there was a span of 14 bases. Per the germline V gene, CDR1 is LNHDA and CDR2 is SQIVND (reference sequence). The CDR3 spans 16 residues. With respect to this clone: Its antigen is unidentified.

This TCR was recovered from a man between 18 and 29 years old in good health. Sequencing was performed on naive CD4+ T cells from blood. V gene TRBV19 combines with J gene TRBJ2-1; no definite D call. The CDR3 sequence: CASSMLRTLTYNEQFF. Written as DNA, the CDR3 is TGTGCCAGTAGTATGCTACGGACGCTTACCTACAATGAGCAGTTCTTC. The full variable domain, rest sourced from reference TRBV19 and TRBJ2-1, is DGGITQSPKYLFRKEGQNVTLSCEQNLNHDAMYWYRQDPGQGLRLIYYSQIVNDFQKGDIAEGYSVSREKKESFPLTVTSAQKNPTAFYLCASSMLRTLTYNEQFFGPGTRLTVL.